One and the same sample provided the 23 T cell receptor delta chains below, sequenced in a study of Vδ1+ human thymocytes. Study-wide results and limits: Thymic TRG and TRD repertoires appeared highly polyclonal, with Gaussian CDR3 length distributions.

The template was reverse-transcribed extracted RNA. Pooled V-gene forward primers with one constant-region reverse primer generated the CDR3 amplicons by multiplex PCR. TCRdb made new clone calls on the multiplex PCR reads using CATT. Of about 58,000 delta-chain clones in the sample, over 13% were seen once. No antigens are known for them. Sequenced: Vdelta1+ gamma-delta thymocytes from the thymus. Subset described: FACS-sorted CD3+ TCRalphabeta- TCRVdelta1+ TCRVdelta2- thymocytes. These receptors all stem from a girl under three years old who had congenital heart surgery.

J is TRDJ1 and V is TRDV1, with TRDD2 as a possible D gene (6 bases). Looked up from germline, CDR1 is TSWWSYY and CDR2 is QGS. Deletions cut 3 bases from V and 0 bases from J, with 35 bases between. The CDR3 consists of 23 residues. This CDR3 reads CALGDARASYGRGVGPYTDKLIF. CDR3 nucleotides: TGTGCTCTTGGGGACGCTCGGGCCTCCTACGGGAGGGGGGTGGGGCCGTACACCGATAAACTCATCTTT.

About this clone itself: A much larger clone lies one base from this, so it may be a read error. The chain uses TRDV2 and TRDJ1; D gene unclear. This CDR3 is built from 15 residues. Trimming removed 3 bases from V and 1 base from J, with 14 bases in between. Germline-derived CDR1 and CDR2 are GEAIGNYY and EKD. In DNA, the CDR3 is TGTGCCTGTGACGCCGTGGTGGACTTCACCGATAAACTCATCTTT. It translates to CACDAVVDFTDKLIF.

A word on this clone: This CDR3 is also generated by other DNA sequences in the sample. The chain carries TRDV1 and TRDJ2, with 12 nucleotides matching TRDD3. Germline lookup yields CDR1 TSWWSYY and CDR2 QGS. CDR3 size: 22 residues. J was trimmed by 2 bases and V by 4 bases; bases with no gene match: 20. The CDR3 here is CALGGQAPVLGDTASLTAQLFF. The CDR3 coding sequence is TGTGCTCTTGGGGGCCAAGCTCCGGTACTGGGGGATACCGCGAGCTTGACAGCACAACTCTTCTTT.

The V and J genes are TRDV1 and TRDJ1; D not certain. The germline V gene encodes CDR1 TSWWSYY and CDR2 QGS. Trimming took off 0 bases at V and 0 bases at J, with 32 bases between the two ends. The CDR3 loop spans 23 amino acids. The CDR3 DNA reads TGTGCTCTTGGGGAACTACCCTTAAGGGCTGCTACATTCGCTGTTGCGAACACCGATAAACTCATCTTT. This codes for CALGELPLRAATFAVANTDKLIF.

The V gene is TRDV1, the J gene TRDJ1; D not resolved. This CDR3 is built from 16 residues. Germline CDR1 and CDR2: TSWWSYY and QGS. V lost 3 bases, J lost 0 bases, and 14 bases lay in between. The CDR3 reads CALGEPACEYTDKLIF. In DNA, the CDR3 is TGTGCTCTTGGGGAGCCGGCGTGCGAGTACACCGATAAACTCATCTTT.

The gene calls are TRDV1 and TRDJ1; 7 nucleotides line up with TRDD2. J was trimmed by 0 bases and V by 3 bases; bases with no gene match: 13. The CDR3 contains 18 residues. The germline gives CDR1 TSWWSYY, CDR2 QGS. The CDR3 here is CALGDSYPRGPYTDKLIF. The CDR3 DNA reads TGTGCTCTTGGGGATTCCTACCCAAGAGGACCGTACACCGATAAACTCATCTTT.

This rearrangement joins TRDV2 to TRDJ1; D call uncertain. The germline V gene encodes CDR1 GEAIGNYY and CDR2 EKD. V lost 4 bases and J lost 3, with 17 bases in between. This CDR3 is built from 15 residues. CDR3 DNA: TGTGCCTGTGAGGCGGGCGCTTACTACCCCGATAAACTCATCTTT. Translation gives CACEAGAYYPDKLIF.

The V gene is TRDV1, the J gene TRDJ1; D unclear. The ends were cut back, 9 bases at V and 1 base at J, with 21 bases in the middle. Germline CDR1 and CDR2: TSWWSYY and QGS. This CDR3 is 16 amino acids long. In nucleotides, the CDR3 is TGTGCTCTGATTCCGCTACAATCGGGACCCACCGATAAACTCATCTTT. Translated: CALIPLQSGPTDKLIF.

Only a few counts were recorded for this clone. The V call is TRDV1, the J call TRDJ1; 12 bases map to TRDD3. This CDR3 region has 20 residues. Germline CDR1 is TSWWSYY and CDR2 is QGS. V gave up 6 bases and J gave up 4 bases; unmatched junction bases: 21. The CDR3 region has the DNA TGTGCTCTTGGAGGCTTAGGGTTTAGTCCTGGGGGATACGCGAACGATAAACTCATCTTT. Translated, it gives CALGGLGFSPGGYANDKLIF.

The rearrangement uses TRDV1 and TRDJ1; 8 nucleotides align to TRDD2. This CDR3 has 15 residues. V lost 8 bases and J lost 4; bases outside the gene matches: 12. Per germline, CDR1 TSWWSYY and CDR2 QGS. The CDR3 is CALLPTEWMDDKLIF. The DNA of the CDR3 is TGTGCTCTTCTTCCTACTGAGTGGATGGACGATAAACTCATCTTT.

This clone showed up just a few times. V and J are TRDV1 and TRDJ1; 7 nucleotides match TRDD3. The CDR3 length is 19 residues. V was pared by 0 bases and J by 0 bases, with 13 bases of the junction left unmatched. Germline-derived CDR1 and CDR2 are TSWWSYY and QGS. This CDR3 reads CALGELSLSGGTYTDKLIF. The CDR3 nucleotides read TGTGCTCTTGGGGAACTGAGCTTGTCTGGGGGGACGTACACCGATAAACTCATCTTT.

The table lists this clone with a few counts. V and J are TRDV1 and TRDJ1; a weak D match, TRDD3 (9 bases). The CDR3 has 25 amino acids. CDR1 is TSWWSYY and CDR2 is QGS in the germline V gene. Trimming took off 2 bases at V and 5 bases at J, with 45 bases between the two ends. CDR3 protein: CALGEAPSILPTYGYWGTPRDKLIF. The CDR3 region has the DNA TGTGCTCTTGGGGAAGCCCCCTCAATTCTTCCTACCTACGGCTACTGGGGGACCCCGAGGGATAAACTCATCTTT.

About this clone itself: The junction shows a germline mismatch at one end, possibly a read error. The chain joins TRDV1 to TRDJ1, with 12 positions matching TRDD3. This CDR3 contains 19 residues. Germline CDR1 and CDR2: TSWWSYY and QGS. The DNA of the CDR3 is TGTGCCCTTGGGGGAACCATACTGGGGGATACCGAGGACACCGATAAACTCATCTTT. This translates into CALGGTILGDTEDTDKLIF.

This clone was counted a few times. This chain connects TRDV1 to TRDJ1, with 7 bases identical to TRDD3. Germline-derived CDR1 and CDR2 are TSWWSYY and QGS. The J segment lost 0 bases and the V segment lost 4 bases, leaving 17 bases of the junction unmatched. This CDR3 contains 19 residues. CDR3 residues: CALGVPPRAGGEYTDKLIF. The CDR3 nucleotides read TGTGCTCTTGGGGTTCCCCCCCGCGCTGGGGGGGAATACACCGATAAACTCATCTTT.

The V and J genes are TRDV1 and TRDJ1; D ambiguous. Trimming removed 2 bases at V and 0 bases at J, with 7 bases between. The germline CDR1 and CDR2 sequences are TSWWSYY and QGS. The CDR3 sequence is 14 residues long. For the CDR3, the DNA is TGTGCTCTTGGGGAAGGGTCGTACACCGATAAACTCATCTTT. It specifies CALGEGSYTDKLIF.

The V and J genes are TRDV1 and TRDJ1; the D gene is possibly TRDD2 (5 bases). Germline V gives CDR1 TSWWSYY, CDR2 QGS. The V gene lost 0 bases and the J gene lost 3 bases, with 20 bases spanning the gap. CDR3 length equals 18 residues. The CDR3 loop reads CALGELSSRGSCPDKLIF. CDR3 coding DNA: TGTGCTCTTGGGGAACTGTCTTCCCGTGGATCTTGTCCCGATAAACTCATCTTT.

The V call is TRDV1, the J call TRDJ1, with TRDD3 as a possible D gene (6 bases). Trimming took 4 bases from V and 0 from J, leaving 24 bases between them. The germline V gene has CDR1 TSWWSYY and CDR2 QGS. CDR3 length: 19 amino acids. CDR3 in DNA: TGTGCTCTTGGGGGATTAGACTCCTGCGGGATAGCGTACACCGATAAACTCATCTTT. Translated, it gives CALGGLDSCGIAYTDKLIF.

J is TRDJ1 and V is TRDV1; 10 nucleotides line up with TRDD3. Looked up from germline, CDR1 is TSWWSYY and CDR2 is QGS. The V and J ends lost 4 bases and 3 bases, in that order; junction bases with no gene match: 23. This CDR3 is built from 21 residues. The CDR3 DNA is TGTGCTCTTGGGGCCCTGAACGGTCGGCTTACTGGGGGATGGGAAGCCGATAAACTCATCTTT. Protein product: CALGALNGRLTGGWEADKLIF.

The chain joins TRDV1 to TRDJ1; 9 bases are a match to TRDD3. Trimming cost V 0 bases and J 0 bases; bases outside gene matches: 20. The germline V gene encodes CDR1 TSWWSYY and CDR2 QGS. CDR3 length: 22 amino acids. CDR3 bases: TGTGCTCTTGGGGAACTTTTCAGGTCCAATCGACTGGGGGAGCTGTACACCGATAAACTCATCTTT. Its translation is CALGELFRSNRLGELYTDKLIF.

Points on this clone: This CDR3 is also generated by other DNA sequences in the sample. This chain links TRDV1 with TRDJ1, with 12 bases matching TRDD3. CDR1 is TSWWSYY, CDR2 QGS, per germline. V trimming: 0 bases; J trimming: 0 bases; junction bases outside the gene matches: 8. This CDR3 has 19 residues. The CDR3 reads CALGELTLLGDTYTDKLIF. The CDR3, as DNA: TGTGCTCTTGGGGAACTCACCTTGCTGGGGGATACGTACACCGATAAACTCATCTTT.

V usage is TRDV1 and J usage is TRDJ1, with D maybe TRDD3 (6 bases). The germline gives CDR1 TSWWSYY, CDR2 QGS. The CDR3 extends over 19 amino acids. V lost 3 bases to trimming and J lost 0 bases, with 23 bases between them. CDR3 amino acids: CALGDLGFSLGRYTDKLIF. The CDR3 region has the DNA TGTGCTCTTGGGGATCTGGGGTTTAGTCTGGGCCGGTACACCGATAAACTCATCTTT.

The rearrangement joins TRDV1 to TRDJ1; no clear D. The CDR3 contains 17 residues. Trimming removed 3 bases at V and 0 bases at J, with 17 bases between. Germline CDR1 and CDR2: TSWWSYY and QGS. The CDR3 DNA reads as TGTGCTCTTGGGGACCACGGGGTTACGAGGTACACCGATAAACTCATCTTT. Encoded protein: CALGDHGVTRYTDKLIF.

Only a few counts were recorded for this clone. This chain uses TRDV1 with TRDJ1; 8 nucleotides align to TRDD3. The trim removed 5 bases at V and 2 bases at J, leaving 13 bases unmatched. There are 17 residues in the CDR3. Germline V lookup: CDR1 TSWWSYY, CDR2 QGS. CDR3 amino acids: CALGNFTSTGGTDKLIF. DNA for the CDR3: TGTGCTCTTGGGAACTTTACCAGTACTGGGGGGACCGATAAACTCATCTTT.